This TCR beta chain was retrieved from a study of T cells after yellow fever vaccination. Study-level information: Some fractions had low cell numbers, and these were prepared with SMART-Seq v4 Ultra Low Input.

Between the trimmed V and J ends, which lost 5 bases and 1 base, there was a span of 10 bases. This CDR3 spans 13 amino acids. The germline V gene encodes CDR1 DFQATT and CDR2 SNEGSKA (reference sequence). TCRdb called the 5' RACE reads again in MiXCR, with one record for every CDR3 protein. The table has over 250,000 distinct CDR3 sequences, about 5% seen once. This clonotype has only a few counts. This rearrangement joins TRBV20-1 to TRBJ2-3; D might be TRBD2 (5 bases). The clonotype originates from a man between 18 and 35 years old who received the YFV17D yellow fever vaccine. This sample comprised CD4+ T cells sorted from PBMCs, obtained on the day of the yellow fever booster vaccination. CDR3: CSAPLGGTDTQYF. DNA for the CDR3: TGCAGTGCTCCTCTCGGGGGCACAGATACGCAGTATTTT.